This T cell receptor (beta chain) is drawn from a study of blood T cell repertoires in COVID-19. Study context: COVID-19 samples from acute and convalescent phases originated in the United States, Italy and Spain.

Methods used by the authors: Amplified reference gene primers provided the basis for estimating nucleated cell counts. Method: immunoSEQ multiplex PCR; TCRdb's copy keeps in-frame clones and lacks some. For V, J and clone size, that table is used; D and trimming come from the DNA. The sample consists of 200,000 to 300,000 clones, roughly 91% of them appearing once. Either two negative PCRs, clearance, or symptom resolution qualified Cohort 3 donors as recovered. Germline loops: CDR1 LNHDA, CDR2 SQIVND (reference sequence). The CDR3 sequence is 14 residues long. V dropped 6 bases and J dropped 0 bases, with 9 bases sitting between them.

The material sequenced was PBMCs or T cells enriched from blood (not recorded which). This chain connects TRBV19 to TRBJ1-3, with D uncertain. The source of this sequence is a woman in her twenties or thirties who had recovered from COVID-19. CDR3 region: CASRSVSSGNTIYF. The CDR3 DNA reads as TGTGCCAGTAGGAGTGTTAGCTCTGGAAACACCATATATTTT.